The 22 T cell receptor beta chains presented below share a single source sample, sequenced in a study of regulatory T cells in long-lasting Graves disease. As to time point: persistent/refractory GD, antithyroid drugs over 5 years with positive TRAb. The authors made the TCR library using RNA they extracted from PBMCs. The authors built TCR beta libraries using iRepertoire HTBI primers and Arm-PCR of CDR3 regions. A single record per CDR3 protein comes from TCRdb applying MiXCR to the multiplex PCR reads. The table lists about 660,000 distinct CDR3 sequences, about 32% of them singletons. The source material was peripheral blood mononuclear cells (PBMCs), sampled when the disease was refractory, from a patient treated with antithyroid drugs. These receptors all come from a female donor with Graves disease.

The V gene is TRBV20-1, the J gene TRBJ2-5; 8 bases align to TRBD2. Trimming at V came to 6 bases and at J to 1 base, leaving 7 bases not matched to a gene. The CDR3 extends over 14 amino acids. CDR1 and CDR2 from the germline V gene are DFQATT and SNEGSKA (reference sequence). In DNA form, the CDR3 reads TGCAGTGCAGAAGGCGGGGGGCGCCAAGAGACCCAGTACTTC. Protein product: CSAEGGGRQETQYF.

There are a few counts of this clonotype. This chain connects TRBV12-3 or TRBV12-4 to TRBJ2-7, with D perhaps matching TRBD1 (6 bases). There are 15 residues in the CDR3. V gave up 3 bases and J gave up 6 bases, with 18 bases separating them. CDR3 bases: TGTGCCAGCAGTTTTGGCCCCCTTACAGGGTTCGAGCAGTACTTC. Translated: CASSFGPLTGFEQYF.

This sequence joins TRBV3-1 and TRBJ1-2; unclear D gene. V lost 0 bases and J 5 bases, leaving 13 bases between the germline ends. CDR1 and CDR2 from the germline V gene are LGHDT and YNNKEL (reference sequence). This CDR3 comprises 15 residues. The chain's CDR3 is CASSQDWSPVYGYTF. The CDR3 coding sequence is TGTGCCAGCAGCCAAGACTGGTCGCCCGTATATGGCTACACCTTC.

This clonotype was seen a few times. The chain is built from TRBV12-3 or TRBV12-4 and TRBJ1-5; maybe TRBD1 (5 bases). The CDR3 loop spans 17 amino acids. V was clipped by 1 base and J by 4 bases, with 17 bases between them. The CDR3 DNA reads as TGTGCCAGCAGTTTAGGAACCCGATCCGGGGGAAATCAGCCCCAGCATTTT. Its protein is CASSLGTRSGGNQPQHF.

As concerns this clonotype: The junction departs from germline at one end; a sequencing error may be responsible. The V gene is TRBV5-8, the J gene TRBJ1-3; D unresolved. CDR1 SGHTS and CDR2 YDEGEE come from the germline V gene. This CDR3 has 15 residues. CDR3 loop: CAGSLRSISGNTIYF. CDR3 sequence (DNA): TGTGCCGGCAGCTTGCGGAGTATCTCTGGAAACACCATATATTTT.

A word on this clonotype: The junction departs from the called germline gene at one end, perhaps through a read error. The chain employs TRBV6-1 and TRBJ1-5; D may be TRBD1 (5 bases). The CDR3 sequence is 14 residues long. Germline lookup yields CDR1 MNHNS and CDR2 SASEGT. CDR3 in DNA: TGTACCAGCAACAGCAGGGCGAGCAATCAGCCCCAGCATTTT. Translation: CTSNSRASNQPQHF.

V gene TRBV12-3 or TRBV12-4 combines with J gene TRBJ2-6; D remains ambiguous. With 6 bases removed from V and 1 base from J, the gap between germline ends came to 13 bases. The CDR3 is made up of 16 amino acids. CDR3 in DNA: TGTGCCAGCAGCGGAATTACAGTATCTGGGGCCAACGTCCTGACTTTC. Protein sequence: CASSGITVSGANVLTF.

This clonotype was seen a handful of times. The chain combines TRBV20-1 with TRBJ1-3, with TRBD1 as a possible D gene (6 bases). Between the trimmed V and J ends, which lost 4 bases and 1 base, there was a span of 11 bases. The CDR3 is 14 residues long. Germline V lookup: CDR1 DFQATT, CDR2 SNEGSKA (reference sequence). The CDR3 DNA is TGCAGTGCTAACCCCAGGGGTTCTGGAAACACCATATATTTT. Amino acids: CSANPRGSGNTIYF.

This clonotype was observed once. The chain carries TRBV28 and TRBJ1-5; 11 bases align to TRBD1. CDR3 length: 19 residues. The ends lost 6 bases at V and 3 bases at J; junction bases unmatched: 16. Germline CDR1 reads MDHEN; CDR2 reads SYDVKM. CDR3 amino acids: CASRSSGTGGPGNNQPQHF. The CDR3 nucleotides read TGTGCCAGCAGATCTTCCGGGACAGGGGGTCCTGGAAACAATCAGCCCCAGCATTTT.

A few counts support this clonotype. V gene TRBV2 combines with J gene TRBJ2-7; possibly TRBD1 for D (7 bases). The germline V and J ends were trimmed by 4 bases and 0 bases, with 16 bases remaining between them. The CDR3 has 16 amino acids. Germline loops: CDR1 SNHLY, CDR2 FYNNEI. CDR3 in amino acids: CASSGGGTAPSYEQYF. Written as DNA, the CDR3 is TGTGCCAGCAGTGGAGGAGGGACAGCCCCCTCCTACGAGCAGTACTTC.

This chain joins TRBV5-4 and TRBJ1-2, with D possibly matching TRBD1 (5 bases). There are 15 residues in the CDR3. V was clipped by 0 bases and J by 3 bases, with 12 bases between them. Germline V CDR1 and CDR2: SGHNT, YYREEE (reference sequence). The CDR3 protein is CASSLAGRWDYGYTF. Here the CDR3 DNA reads TGTGCCAGCAGCTTGGCGGGACGCTGGGACTATGGCTACACCTTC.

This chain uses TRBV3-1 with TRBJ2-7; maybe TRBD2 (5 bases). Between the trimmed V and J ends, which lost 6 bases and 0 bases, there was a span of 12 bases. The CDR3 is made up of 14 amino acids. CDR1 and CDR2 from the germline V gene are LGHDT and YNNKEL (reference sequence). The CDR3 loop reads CASRRGGSSYEQYF. In DNA, the CDR3 is TGTGCCAGCAGGCGAGGTGGGAGCTCCTACGAGCAGTACTTC.

Only a few counts were recorded for this clonotype. This rearrangement joins TRBV14 to TRBJ1-2, with 8 bases identical to TRBD1. V shed 5 bases and J 4 bases; nucleotides not matched to a gene: 18. This CDR3 region has 18 residues. CDR1 SGHDN and CDR2 FVKESK come from the germline V gene. The CDR3 loop is CASSTRDRLTSYVYGYTF. CDR3 DNA sequence: TGTGCCAGCAGCACCCGGGACAGGTTAACTTCTTACGTCTATGGCTACACCTTC. Complete variable domain (other parts from reference TRBV14 and TRBJ1-2): EAGVTQFPSHSVIEKGQTVTLRCDPISGHDNLYWYRRVMGKEIKFLLHFVKESKQDESGMPNNRFLAERTGGTYSTLKVQPAELEDSGVYFCASSTRDRLTSYVYGYTFGSGTRLTVV.

Ten or more counts support this clonotype. CDR3 DNA: TGTGCCAGCAGGCGGGACACTCTGAACACTGAAGCTTTCTTT. As protein: CASRRDTLNTEAFF. The chain combines TRBV12-3 or TRBV12-4 with TRBJ1-1; TRBD1 might be the D (6 bases). This CDR3 comprises 14 residues. V was shortened by 6 bases and J by 0 bases, with 11 bases between the two germline ends.

The chain recombines TRBV2 with TRBJ2-2; D might be TRBD2 (6 bases). In germline, CDR1 is SNHLY, CDR2 FYNNEI. The V end lost 6 bases, the J end lost 2 bases, and 10 bases lay between the germline ends. This CDR3 region has 14 residues. The CDR3, as DNA: TGTGCCAGCAGATTGACTAGTAACACCGGGGAGCTGTTTTTT. It translates to CASRLTSNTGELFF.

This chain uses TRBV19 with TRBJ2-7, with no clear D. Germline V CDR1 and CDR2: LNHDA, SQIVND (reference sequence). V was shortened by 5 bases and J by 6 bases, with 20 bases between the two germline ends. There are 15 residues in the CDR3. DNA for the CDR3: TGTGCCAGTAGTCCCCAGAAAAGTACCCTCAGCGAGCAGTACTTC. Its translation is CASSPQKSTLSEQYF. The whole variable domain, remainder taken from reference TRBV19 and TRBJ2-7, is DGGITQSPKYLFRKEGQNVTLSCEQNLNHDAMYWYRQDPGQGLRLIYYSQIVNDFQKGDIAEGYSVSREKKESFPLTVTSAQKNPTAFYLCASSPQKSTLSEQYFGPGTRLTVT.

The rearrangement links TRBV10-3 to TRBJ2-6; D unresolved. V lost 3 bases, J lost 0 bases, and 6 bases lay in between. CDR3 length: 15 residues. CDR1 and CDR2 from the germline V gene are ENHRY and SYGVKD. CDR3 sequence: CAISDGISGANVLTF. CDR3 DNA: TGTGCCATCAGTGATGGAATCTCTGGGGCCAACGTCCTGACTTTC.

This clonotype was found many times. This rearrangement joins TRBV12-3 or TRBV12-4 to TRBJ1-2; 7 bases align to TRBD1. With 5 bases clipped from V and 5 bases from J, the junction kept 17 bases outside the gene matches. The CDR3 extends over 17 amino acids. This CDR3 reads CASSPRQGGAGLYGYTF. The CDR3 nucleotides are TGTGCCAGCAGTCCCAGACAGGGAGGAGCGGGCCTGTATGGCTACACCTTC.

This clonotype was seen more than once but under ten times. The gene calls are TRBV6-1 and TRBJ2-7; TRBD1 might be the D (6 bases). The V and J ends lost 9 bases and 3 bases respectively, with 15 bases between them. The CDR3 runs 13 residues. CDR1 is MNHNS, CDR2 SASEGT, per germline. CDR3 DNA: TGTGCCAGTGTAACCGGGACAATCTACGAGCAGTACTTC. This codes for CASVTGTIYEQYF.

This clonotype was detected only a few times. The chain uses TRBV6-5 and TRBJ1-3; D gene ambiguous. This CDR3 comprises 15 residues. The ends were cut back, 0 bases at V and 2 bases at J, with 8 bases in the middle. Germline V lookup: CDR1 MNHEY, CDR2 SVGAGI. Here the CDR3 reads CASSYSYSPGNTIYF. The CDR3 DNA follows: TGTGCCAGCAGTTACTCTTACAGCCCTGGAAACACCATATATTTT.

This clonotype has ten or more counts. V is TRBV28 and J is TRBJ1-1; no clear D gene. The V gene lost 6 bases and the J gene lost 10 bases, with 15 bases spanning the gap. This CDR3 is 12 amino acids long. Germline CDR1 is MDHEN and CDR2 is SYDVKM. In DNA form, the CDR3 reads TGTGCCAGCAGCCTCGAAAGGATTGGAGCTTTCTTT. This translates into CASSLERIGAFF.

The sample holds a few counts of this clonotype. The chain employs TRBV27 and TRBJ1-1; D uncertain. CDR1 is MNHEY, CDR2 SMNVEV, per germline (reference sequence). The V and J ends lost 8 bases and 3 bases respectively, with 13 bases between them. The CDR3 is made up of 13 amino acids. The CDR3 here is CASAPAPHTEAFF. CDR3 coding DNA: TGTGCCAGCGCCCCCGCACCTCACACTGAAGCTTTCTTT.